This TCR beta chain originates from a study of kidney transplant recipient with SARS-CoV-2 infection. TCRdb re-analysed the reads in MiXCR, keeping a single row per CDR3 protein. The table includes 200,000 to 250,000 distinct CDR3 sequences, 25% to 30% detected once. V lost 5 bases and J 4 bases, leaving 23 bases between the germline ends. The length of the CDR3 is 17 residues. CDR1 and CDR2 (germline): SGHTA, FQGNSA. This clonotype was recorded at least ten times. Sequences were derived from a blood sample, sampled at baseline and around day 120 from a kidney transplant recipient. The sequence derives from a male patient between 25 and 39 years old who had COVID-19 and was a kidney transplant recipient. Some of the T cells might come from the graft donor. The chain carries TRBV7-2 and TRBJ1-2, with no clear D. CDR3 in amino acids: CASSGGRRDGKTYGYTF. The CDR3 nucleotides read TGTGCCAGCAGCGGAGGTCGCAGAGACGGAAAGACCTATGGCTACACCTTC.